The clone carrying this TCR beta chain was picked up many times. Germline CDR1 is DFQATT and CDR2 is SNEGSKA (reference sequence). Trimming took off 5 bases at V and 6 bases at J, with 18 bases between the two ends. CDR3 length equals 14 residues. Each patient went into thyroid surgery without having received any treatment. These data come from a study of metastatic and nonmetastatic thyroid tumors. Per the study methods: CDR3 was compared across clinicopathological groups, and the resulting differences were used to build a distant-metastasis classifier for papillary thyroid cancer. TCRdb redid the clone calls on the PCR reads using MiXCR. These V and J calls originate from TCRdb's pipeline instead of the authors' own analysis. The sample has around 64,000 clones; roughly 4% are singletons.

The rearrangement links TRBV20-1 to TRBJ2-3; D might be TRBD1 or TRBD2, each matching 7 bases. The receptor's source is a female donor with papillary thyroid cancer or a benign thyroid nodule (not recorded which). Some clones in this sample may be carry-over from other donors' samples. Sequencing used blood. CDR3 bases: TGCAGTGCTCCCCAGGGGGGGGATTGGGATACGCAGTATTTT. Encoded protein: CSAPQGGDWDTQYF.